This T cell receptor beta chain was retrieved from a study of beta chain features in type 1 diabetes listed by TCRdb under 2018. Context from the whole study: No differences in mean age, gender distribution, total cell number or subset yield were found between patients and healthy donors. A total of around 110,000,000 sorted cells were examined across all samples, and RNA yield correlated strongly with the number of cells per subset. Regulatory and stem cell-like memory subsets were obtained from only 8 patients and roughly eight healthy donors, while naive and central memory subsets were obtained from all 30 or so donors. The study compared TCRB repertoires of sorted circulating CD4+ T cell subsets between recently diagnosed type 1 diabetes patients and matched healthy donors.

According to the germline V gene, CDR1 reads SGDLS and CDR2 reads YYNGEE. Ends trimmed: V by 1 base, J by 7 bases; bases unmatched to a gene: 10. The CDR3, from cysteine to phenylalanine, totals 16 residues. The entry retains the CDR3 DNA only, 48 bases that are in frame from base 1. In regard to this clone: No antigen is known for it. Base-call qualities are not available, and no considerably larger clone is one nucleotide away.

The full study reports these points: Naive, central memory and regulatory TCRB repertoires appeared to be more alike among patients than among healthy donors. Sequencing cDNA rather than genomic DNA could over-represent highly expressing activated cells, although activation and CD3 levels did not differ between groups. HLA sub-analyses involved small numbers of individuals, so any influence of HLA type on TCRB rearrangement remained unresolved. In all four CD4+ subsets, TCRB CDR3 length was moderately but significantly shorter in type 1 diabetes patients. PCR might favor shorter templates, but patient and control samples were amplified and corrected together, so any skew would affect both groups equally. Patients with type 1 diabetes made fewer insertions and deleted more nucleotides at VDJ recombination sites, implying thymic rearrangement abnormalities.

A single peripheral blood draw of about 116 mL on average was collected from each donor into heparinised tubes. Using a panel that included CD45RO, CCR7, CD25, CD127, CD95 and CD27, naive, central memory, regulatory and stem cell-like memory CD4+ T cells were sorted on a BD FACSAria II. Every sorted population had a purity above 95%. PBMCs were isolated right away by Lymphoprep density gradient centrifugation and were stained directly, without culture. So that batch effects would be minimized, each experiment stained and sorted samples in pairs, pairing one healthy donor with one patient. The entire isolated RNA was reverse transcribed using the High Capacity cDNA Reverse Transcription Kit, and thus expressed TCRB transcripts were sequenced. Deep immunoSEQ sequencing was performed on naive, central memory and regulatory T cell samples, with an average of roughly 3.3 million total reads per sample. Sorted cells were lysed in RLT buffer and RNA was extracted with DNase-treated RNeasy Micro or Mini kits, depending on cell number. Each cell subset was processed separately to prevent cross-contamination, with patient and healthy donor samples processed together. Using the immunoSEQ multiplex PCR, TCRB sequences were amplified from cDNA into 87-bp fragments spanning the CDR3 region. Sequencing of the amplicons was done on the Illumina HiSeq platform. The authors' analysis ran thus. Synthetic template baselines were used to correct PCR bias computationally, reads within Hamming distance 2 were collapsed together, and singletons that could not be merged were discarded. Reads were aligned against IMGT so that V, D and J genes, CDR3 length and insertions or deletions at six rearrangement sites could be assigned. Clonotype counts were normalized to sorted cell number within each subset before computing true diversity and Gini coefficients with the tcR R package. The overlap coefficient, calculated on TCRB nucleotide sequences, was used to quantify repertoire sharing. Out-of-frame TCRB sequences from naive cells were analyzed to stand in for the pre-selection repertoire. TCRdb provides this immuneACCESS table in a form limited to in-frame rearrangements. Some clones are lacking; in checked studies, under half of them reflect an unresolved V gene, and why the rest are absent is not known. For V, J and clone size, that table is used; D and trimming come from the DNA. The sample table holds 500,000 to 850,000 clones, of which more than 13% were seen once. The ten largest clones add up to roughly 0.04% of the sample.

The material sequenced was naive CD4+ T cells from blood. Taken with the paper, the label for cell subset or site translates to: true naive CD4+ T cells. This sequence was found in a young man with type 1 diabetes. Recombination connected TRBV9 to TRBJ2-3, with 9 middle bases fitting TRBD2. CDR3 sequence: CASSVSIAGDVNTQYF. The DNA is TGTGCCAGCAGCGTATCCATAGCGGGAGACGTGAATACGCAGTATTTT. With all but the CDR3 taken from the reference TRBV9 and TRBJ2-3 genes, the full variable domain is: DSGVTQTPKHLITATGQRVTLRCSPRSGDLSVYWYQQSLDQGLQFLIQYYNGEERAKGNILERFSAQQFPDLHSELNLSSLELGDSALYFCASSVSIAGDVNTQYFGPGTRLTVL.